This T cell receptor (beta chain) is from a study of T cell responses to AZD1222 COVID-19 vaccine. Germline assignment: CDR1 SGHTA and CDR2 FQGNSA. This CDR3 is built from 12 residues. Trimming took off 3 bases at V and 7 bases at J, with 9 bases between the two ends. This clone was seen a handful of times. Here immunoSEQ multiplex PCR was the method, and the copy in TCRdb shows in-frame clones only, minus some. This sample yields 100,000 to 120,000 clones, of which about 86% are seen a single time; around 3.2% belongs to the top ten. This chain connects TRBV7-2 to TRBJ1-1; D unresolved. The sequence derives from an adult in good health. The sequencing here drew on peripheral blood, taken on day 0 of AZD1222 vaccination. CDR3 sequence reads: CASSLTEGEAFF. The CDR3 nucleotides are TGTGCCAGCAGCTTGACGGAGGGTGAAGCTTTCTTT.